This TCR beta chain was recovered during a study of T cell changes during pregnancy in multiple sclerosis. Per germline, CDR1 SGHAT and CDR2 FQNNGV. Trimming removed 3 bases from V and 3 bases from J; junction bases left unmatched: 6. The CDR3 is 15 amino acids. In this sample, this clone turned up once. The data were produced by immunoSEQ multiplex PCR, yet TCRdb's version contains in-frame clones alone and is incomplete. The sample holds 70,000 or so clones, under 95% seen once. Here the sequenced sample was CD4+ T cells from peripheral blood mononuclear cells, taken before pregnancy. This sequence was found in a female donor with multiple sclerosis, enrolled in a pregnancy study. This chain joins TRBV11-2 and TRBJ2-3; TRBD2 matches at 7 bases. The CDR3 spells CASSLGGPRTDTQYF. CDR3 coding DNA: TGTGCCAGCAGCTTGGGAGGGCCCAGGACAGATACGCAGTATTTT.